What follows are 6 T cell receptor beta chains derived from one specimen sequenced in a study of CD8+CD57+ T cells in acquired aplastic anemia. Patients included in sequencing had previously demonstrated CD8+CD57+ cell expansion by flow cytometry. Genomic DNA provided the template from which TCR beta VDJ and CDR3 profiles were obtained. TCRdb recomputed calls from the reads with MiXCR, one row per CDR3 protein. Of about 180,000 distinct CDR3 sequences detected, 63% appear once; the ten largest clones hold about 44%. Specimen: sorted CD4+, CD8+, or CD8+CD57+ T cells (not recorded which) from PBMCs. The receptors were gathered from a human donor with aplastic anemia.

A few counts support this clonotype. The gene calls are TRBV9 and TRBJ2-5; D possibly corresponds to TRBD2 (6 bases). CDR1 and CDR2 from the germline V gene are SGDLS and YYNGEE. Between the trimmed V and J ends, which lost 0 bases and 2 bases, there was a span of 11 bases. The CDR3 covers 15 residues. The CDR3 loop reads CASSVAPGEQETQYF. CDR3 in DNA: TGTGCCAGCAGCGTAGCTCCGGGGGAACAAGAGACCCAGTACTTC.

In its sample, this clonotype was seen once. This chain connects TRBV6-5 to TRBJ1-1; maybe TRBD1 (5 bases). Deletions cut 4 bases from V and 4 bases from J, with 10 bases between. The CDR3 length is 13 residues. Germline V gives CDR1 MNHEY, CDR2 SVGAGI. CDR3 DNA sequence: TGTGCCAGCAGTTGGCAGGGTCTCACTGAAGCTTTCTTT. It encodes CASSWQGLTEAFF.

The rearrangement joins TRBV10-3 to TRBJ2-7, with D unclear. The CDR3 runs to 12 residues. Looked up from germline, CDR1 is ENHRY and CDR2 is SYGVKD. V was cut by 6 bases and J by 3 bases, with 9 bases left in between. The CDR3 nucleotides read TGTGCCATCAGCCCCGGTGACTACGAGCAGTACTTC. Its translation is CAISPGDYEQYF.

The rearrangement links TRBV7-6 to TRBJ1-1; D call uncertain. Looked up from germline, CDR1 is SGHVS and CDR2 is FNYEAQ. V was cut by 5 bases and J by 3 bases, with 7 bases left in between. The length of the CDR3 is 12 residues. The DNA for the CDR3 is TGTGCCAGCAGCGCCCATGACACTGAAGCTTTCTTT. It specifies CASSAHDTEAFF.

This rearrangement joins TRBV10-3 to TRBJ1-1, with 12 bases aligning to TRBD1. The germline V gene encodes CDR1 ENHRY and CDR2 SYGVKD. This CDR3 spans 15 amino acids. The V segment lost 7 bases and the J segment 1 base; nucleotides outside the gene matches: 4. The CDR3 is CAIKGQGASNTEAFF. The CDR3 DNA sequence: TGTGCCATCAAGGGACAGGGGGCGTCGAACACTGAAGCTTTCTTT.

This chain uses TRBV19 with TRBJ1-2; D uncertain. V was pared by 5 bases and J by 3 bases, with 7 bases between. The CDR3 sequence is 12 residues long. Germline CDR1 is LNHDA and CDR2 is SQIVND (reference sequence). Here the CDR3 DNA reads TGTGCCAGTAGTCCGCGCCACTATGGCTACACCTTC. Translated, it gives CASSPRHYGYTF.